One and the same sample provided the 16 T cell receptor beta chains below, sequenced in a study of identical twins (dated by TCRdb to the mid-2010s). The library was built by means of 5' RACE. Sequencing was carried out with an Illumina HiSeq 2000. TCRdb passed the public sequencing reads through fastp at Q25 and MiXCR, retaining productive beta sequences. One record per CDR3 amino acid sequence lists the most common genes and DNA. For this sample there are 1.5 million to 2 million distinct CDR3 sequences; about 31% appear just once. The ten largest account for over 0.25% of the sample. The material sequenced was cord blood. The source of these receptors is a newborn girl in good health.

This clonotype has more than one count but fewer than ten. The chain employs TRBV12-3 or TRBV12-4 and TRBJ1-2; a possible D gene is TRBD1 (6 bases). Trimming left V 6 bases short and J 3 bases short, with 20 bases between. The CDR3 has 16 amino acids. CDR3 in DNA: TGTGCCAGCAGCATAGGGGGGACCCGGTCCCACTATGGCTACACCTTC. Translated, it gives CASSIGGTRSHYGYTF.

This clonotype was seen many times. This chain uses TRBV29-1 with TRBJ2-7; tentative D call: TRBD2 (6 bases). Trimming cost V 5 bases and J 0 bases, with 14 bases left between them. Germline V gene data show CDR1 as SQVTM and CDR2 as ANQGSEA. The CDR3 has 14 amino acids. In DNA form, the CDR3 reads TGCAGCGTTTGGGACGGGGGAAGCTCCTACGAGCAGTACTTC. Translation gives CSVWDGGSSYEQYF.

This clonotype is a singleton in its sample. One end of the junction is discordant with germline, which a read error may explain. The chain combines TRBV19 with TRBJ2-3, with D perhaps assigned TRBD1 or TRBD2 (5 bases each). CDR1 and CDR2 (germline): LNHDA, SQIVND (reference sequence). CDR3 length: 14 amino acids. CDR3 region: CASRPRGSTGTQYF. DNA for the CDR3: TGTGCCAGTAGACCGAGGGGCTCCACAGGTACGCAGTATTTT. The full variable domain, in which reference TRBV19 and TRBJ2-3 provide the parts outside the CDR3, is DGGITQSPKYLFRKEGQNVTLSCEQNLNHDAMYWYRQDPGQGLRLIYYSQIVNDFQKGDIAEGYSVSREKKESFPLTVTSAQKNPTAFYLCASRPRGSTGTQYFGPGTRLTVL.

This clonotype has a count of ten or more. V is TRBV6-5 and J is TRBJ1-2, with D unresolved. CDR3 size: 14 residues. Germline V lookup: CDR1 MNHEY, CDR2 SVGAGI. Trimming shortened V by 0 bases and J by 3 bases, and 8 bases separated the two germline ends. The CDR3 DNA reads as TGTGCCAGCAGTTACTCGGTCCGGGACTATGGCTACACCTTC. Protein: CASSYSVRDYGYTF.

As concerns this clonotype: At one end, the junction sequence differs from germline, possibly due to a read error. The chain combines TRBV12-3 or TRBV12-4 with TRBJ2-3; 8 nucleotides agree with TRBD2. The CDR3 is 15 residues long. CDR3 sequence (DNA): TGTGCCAGCAGTTTTTGGCGGGAGGTCACAGATGCGCAGTATTTT. It specifies CASSFWREVTDAQYF.

The CDR3 nucleotides read TGTGCCAGCAGCCAGCTGCTGGGGGGAGATGACAATGAGCAGTTCTTC. Translated, it gives CASSQLLGGDDNEQFF. This chain uses TRBV3-1 with TRBJ2-1, with D tentatively TRBD2 (6 bases). The CDR3 is 16 amino acids. The ends were cut back, 3 bases at V and 5 bases at J, with 17 bases in the middle. Germline V gene lookup returns CDR1 LGHDT and CDR2 YNNKEL (reference sequence).

The table lists this clonotype with a few counts. The junction differs from germline at one of its ends, possibly a read error. The chain employs TRBV20-1 and TRBJ2-3; D may be TRBD2 (6 bases). The CDR3 runs 12 residues. CDR1 DFQATT and CDR2 SNEGSKA come from the germline V gene (reference sequence). This CDR3 is CSPSVSTDTQYF. The DNA of the CDR3 is TGCAGTCCTAGCGTTAGCACAGATACGCAGTATTTT.

This clonotype was seen more than once but under ten times. The chain is built from TRBV25-1 and TRBJ1-2; 10 positions match TRBD1. Germline CDR1 is MGHDK and CDR2 is SYGVNS. V was clipped by 1 base and J by 3 bases; unmatched bases: 11. The CDR3 length is 18 residues. This CDR3 reads CASSECPPTDRGDYGYTF. The CDR3 nucleotides are TGTGCCAGCAGTGAATGCCCACCAACGGACAGGGGGGACTATGGCTACACCTTC.

The chain combines TRBV7-9 with TRBJ1-1; D remains unclear. Trimming stripped 3 bases from V and 2 bases from J, with 10 bases between. Germline assignment: CDR1 SEHNR and CDR2 FQNEAQ (reference sequence). This CDR3 has 14 amino acids. The CDR3 loop reads CASSFKGLNTEAFF. The CDR3, as DNA: TGTGCCAGCAGCTTTAAAGGCCTCAACACTGAAGCTTTCTTT.

The J gene is TRBJ2-5, the V gene TRBV2, with D unclear. The V end lost 7 bases, the J end lost 7 bases, and 19 bases lay between the germline ends. Germline lookup yields CDR1 SNHLY and CDR2 FYNNEI. The CDR3 spans 14 residues. CDR3 sequence reads: CASTPPRRTVTQYF. In nucleotides, the CDR3 is TGTGCCAGCACCCCTCCTCGGCGGACGGTGACCCAGTACTTC.

A few counts support this clonotype. The chain employs TRBV20-1 and TRBJ1-2; D is unresolved. This CDR3 has 14 amino acids. Germline CDR1 is DFQATT and CDR2 is SNEGSKA (reference sequence). The ends were cut back, 0 bases at V and 4 bases at J, with 12 bases in the middle. Written as DNA, the CDR3 is TGCAGTGCTAGAGAAGCATCTACGTCCTATGGCTACACCTTC. Translating it yields CSAREASTSYGYTF.

CDR3 residues: CASSQAGGGTRDEQYF. The CDR3 DNA follows: TGTGCCAGCAGCCAAGCTGGTGGGGGCACGAGGGATGAGCAGTACTTC. V gene TRBV3-1 combines with J gene TRBJ2-5, with D possibly matching TRBD1 (6 bases). V was cut by 1 base and J by 11 bases, with 23 bases left in between. The CDR3 runs 16 residues. CDR1 is LGHDT, CDR2 YNNKEL, per germline (reference sequence).

The sample holds a few counts of this clonotype. The genes are TRBV3-1 and TRBJ1-2; the D gene is possibly TRBD1 (6 bases). Germline V gives CDR1 LGHDT, CDR2 YNNKEL (reference sequence). Trimming removed 4 bases from V and 4 bases from J, with 13 bases in between. The CDR3 runs 14 residues. CDR3: CASSPRGRSYGYTF. Here the CDR3 DNA reads TGTGCCAGCAGCCCCAGGGGTCGGAGCTATGGCTACACCTTC.

This chain uses TRBV12-3 or TRBV12-4 with TRBJ1-2, with a possible D match to TRBD1 (5 bases). Trimming cost V 3 bases and J 5 bases, with 13 bases left between them. The CDR3 loop spans 14 amino acids. CDR3 in DNA: TGTGCCAGCAGTTTTACGGGGCTGGGGTATGGCTACACCTTC. This codes for CASSFTGLGYGYTF.

The V call is TRBV27, the J call TRBJ2-7; 10 nucleotides align to TRBD2. Germline V CDR1 and CDR2: MNHEY, SMNVEV (reference sequence). This CDR3 has 18 residues. V shed 4 bases, J shed 2 bases, and the junction held 14 bases outside the gene matches. The CDR3 DNA follows: TGTGCCAGCAGTTCCCAAAAATCAACTAGCGGGAAGACCTACGAGCAGTACTTC. Residues: CASSSQKSTSGKTYEQYF.

Concerning this clonotype itself: This may stem from a read error, because a much larger clone lies one nucleotide away. The rearrangement links TRBV10-3 to TRBJ2-1; maybe TRBD1 (6 bases). V lost 9 bases and J 1 base, leaving 10 bases between the germline ends. The V gene's germline CDR1 is ENHRY and CDR2 SYGVKD. There are 13 residues in the CDR3. The CDR3 sequence is CAMGQQSYNEQFF. In DNA, the CDR3 is TGTGCCATGGGACAACAATCCTACAATGAGCAGTTCTTC.